The 22 T cell receptor beta chains below come from one sample, sequenced in a study of cytomegalovirus exposure and HLA in healthy donors. The PCR contained 60 Vbeta and 13 Jbeta primers. TCRdb keeps only in-frame clones here, not all; method: immunoSEQ multiplex PCR. The profile shows 70,000 to 100,000 clones, roughly 80% of them singletons. Source material: PBMCs. These receptors were taken from a man aged 50-60 years in good health and CMV-seropositive.

V usage is TRBV5-1 and J usage is TRBJ2-1; D is possibly TRBD2 (6 bases). Germline lookup yields CDR1 SGHRS and CDR2 YFSETQ. The length of the CDR3 is 14 residues. Trimming shortened V by 1 base and J by 5 bases, and 10 bases separated the two germline ends. The CDR3 DNA sequence: TGCGCCAGCAGCTTGCTAGCGTCCCACAATGAGCAGTTCTTC. This sequence encodes CASSLLASHNEQFF.

The chain combines TRBV4-1 with TRBJ1-1; TRBD1 agrees at 7 bases. V was clipped by 8 bases and J by 1 base; unmatched bases: 7. CDR1 is MGHRA and CDR2 is YSYEKL in the germline V gene. The CDR3 is 14 amino acids. CDR3 amino acids: CASSLQGTNTEAFF. CDR3 DNA sequence: TGCGCCAGCTCACTACAGGGGACGAACACTGAAGCTTTCTTT.

The rearrangement links TRBV5-4 to TRBJ2-1, with 13 bases matching TRBD2. Germline V CDR1 and CDR2: SGHNT, YYREEE (reference sequence). This CDR3 comprises 17 residues. The ends lost 0 bases at V and 5 bases at J; junction bases unmatched: 5. This chain's CDR3 is CASSLVVGTSGNNEQFF. CDR3 nucleotide sequence: TGTGCCAGCAGCTTGGTTGTTGGGACTAGCGGGAACAATGAGCAGTTCTTC.

A word on this clone: This sample includes further DNA sequences coding for the same CDR3. The V gene is TRBV9, the J gene TRBJ2-5; 7 bases fit TRBD2. The CDR3 is 14 amino acids. J gave up 4 bases and V 0 bases, and 3 bases lay outside the gene matches. Germline V gene data show CDR1 as SGDLS and CDR2 as YYNGEE. The CDR3 reads CASSVGGSRETQYF. As DNA, the CDR3 is TGTGCCAGCAGCGTAGGCGGGAGTAGAGAGACCCAGTACTTC.

The gene calls are TRBV7-2 and TRBJ2-5; 8 nucleotides line up with TRBD2. This CDR3 spans 16 amino acids. V dropped 0 bases and J dropped 4; count of bases not matched to a gene: 7. Germline values: CDR1 SGHTA, CDR2 FQGNSA. This chain's CDR3 is CASSLAEREPTETQYF. CDR3 DNA: TGTGCCAGCAGCTTAGCTGAGCGGGAGCCGACAGAGACCCAGTACTTC.

The rearrangement joins TRBV9 to TRBJ2-1, with D possibly being TRBD1 (7 bases). There are 14 residues in the CDR3. Trimming removed 0 bases from V and 10 bases from J, with 14 bases in between. CDR1 is SGDLS and CDR2 is YYNGEE in the germline V gene. CDR3 protein: CASSVARRDSEQFF. DNA of the CDR3: TGTGCCAGCAGCGTAGCGCGGCGGGACAGCGAGCAGTTCTTC.

This rearrangement joins TRBV10-3 to TRBJ2-5, with TRBD1 matching 7 bases. The CDR3 is 12 residues long. Per germline, CDR1 ENHRY and CDR2 SYGVKD. The J segment lost 6 bases and the V segment lost 10 bases, leaving 8 bases of the junction unmatched. CDR3 nucleotides: TGTGCCACCAAAGGGGGCGCGCAGACCCAGTACTTC. Protein: CATKGGAQTQYF.

This clone was counted once. V gene TRBV12-5 combines with J gene TRBJ1-1, with 9 bases lining up with TRBD1. Trimming removed 4 bases from V and 2 bases from J; junction bases left unmatched: 11. Germline-derived CDR1 and CDR2 are LGHNT and FRNRAP. CDR3 length: 17 amino acids. In DNA, the CDR3 is TGTGCTAGTGGTTCATGGGGAGGGACAGGGCCTAACACTGAAGCTTTCTTT. Its protein product is CASGSWGGTGPNTEAFF. The whole variable domain, filled in from reference TRBV12-5 and TRBJ1-1, reads DARVTQTPRHKVTEMGQEVTMRCQPILGHNTVFWYRQTMMQGLELLAYFRNRAPLDDSGMPKDRFSAEMPDATLATLKIQPSEPRDSAVYFCASGSWGGTGPNTEAFFGQGTRLTVV.

The chain uses TRBV12-5 and TRBJ2-2, with 7 bases that match TRBD1. CDR3 length: 14 residues. The junction had 7 bases not matched to a gene; V was cut back by 2 bases and J by 10 bases. CDR1 and CDR2 (germline): LGHNT, FRNRAP. CDR3 bases: TGTGCTAGTGGTTTGCCGGGACAGAAGGAGGAGCTGTTTTTT. Amino acid sequence: CASGLPGQKEELFF. Variable domain in full (rest from reference TRBV12-5 and TRBJ2-2): DARVTQTPRHKVTEMGQEVTMRCQPILGHNTVFWYRQTMMQGLELLAYFRNRAPLDDSGMPKDRFSAEMPDATLATLKIQPSEPRDSAVYFCASGLPGQKEELFFGEGSRLTVL.

The CDR3 DNA follows: TGTGCCAGCACCCCTGGACTAGCGGGATCCTACGAGCAGTACTTC. Translated, it gives CASTPGLAGSYEQYF. J is TRBJ2-5 and V is TRBV7-2, with 12 bases identical to TRBD2. The J call may be incorrect, as the DNA end agrees better with TRBJ2-7. CDR3 length: 15 residues. Germline values: CDR1 SGHTA, CDR2 FQGNSA.

This chain links TRBV10-3 with TRBJ2-3; 12 bases align to TRBD2. With 10 bases clipped from V and 1 base from J, the junction kept 9 bases outside the gene matches. Germline V lookup: CDR1 ENHRY, CDR2 SYGVKD. The CDR3 consists of 16 residues. CDR3 in DNA: TGTGCCACCTCCTCTAGCGGGAGGGCCGGCACAGATACGCAGTATTTT. Translation: CATSSSGRAGTDTQYF.

The rearrangement uses TRBV5-1 and TRBJ1-2, with D hard to call. From germline, CDR1 is SGHRS and CDR2 YFSETQ. The CDR3 length is 13 residues. V was pared by 4 bases and J by 4 bases, with 11 bases between. In DNA, the CDR3 is TGCGCCAGCAGCCCAACTAACCCCTATGGCTACACCTTC. Translated: CASSPTNPYGYTF.

The rearrangement joins TRBV10-1 to TRBJ2-1; 11 nucleotides match TRBD2. After removal of 3 bases from V and 7 bases from J, the junction contained 5 bases not matched to a gene. The germline V gene has CDR1 WNHNN and CDR2 SYGVQD (reference sequence). The CDR3 is 15 amino acids. The CDR3 DNA reads TGCGCCAGCAGTGAACGACTAGCGGGGTCAAATGAGCAGTTCTTC. It is translated as CASSERLAGSNEQFF.

The chain couples TRBV28 to TRBJ1-2; TRBD1 might be the D (5 bases). Germline CDR1 and CDR2: MDHEN and SYDVKM. V gave up 6 bases and J gave up 8 bases, with 10 bases separating them. This CDR3 has 11 amino acids. The CDR3: CASRQARGYTF. CDR3 bases: TGTGCCAGCAGACAGGCGCGGGGCTACACCTTC.

CDR3 sequence reads: CASSHQRDATTDTQYF. CDR3 in DNA: TGTGCCAGCAGCCATCAGCGGGACGCAACCACAGATACGCAGTATTTT. This sequence joins TRBV4-2 and TRBJ2-3, with 7 positions matching TRBD2. The CDR3 length is 16 residues. Germline V gives CDR1 LGHNA, CDR2 YNFKEQ. Trimming took 3 bases from V and 2 from J; bases not matched to a gene: 8.

With respect to this clone: This sample also contains other DNA sequences that code for the same CDR3. In DNA, the CDR3 is TGTGCCAGTAGTATAGGGTCCCACAATAACTATGGCTACACCTTC. It specifies CASSIGSHNNYGYTF. The chain carries TRBV19 and TRBJ1-2; D gene ambiguous. The V end lost 1 base, the J end lost 1 base, and 10 bases lay between the germline ends. Germline loops: CDR1 LNHDA, CDR2 SQIVND (reference sequence). CDR3 length equals 15 residues.

To note about this clone: The junction does not match germline at one end; this may be a read error. This chain links TRBV4-2 with TRBJ2-5, with 7 bases identical to TRBD1. CDR1 and CDR2 (germline): LGHNA, YNFKEQ. The CDR3 length is 16 residues. The CDR3 bases are TGTACCAGCAGCGACCTGACAGGGAGTTACCAAGAGACCCAGTACTTC. It specifies CTSSDLTGSYQETQYF.

The CDR3 protein is CASSEGRGLETQYF. The CDR3 nucleotides read TGTGCCAGCAGTGAAGGCAGGGGGTTAGAGACCCAGTACTTC. The chain recombines TRBV2 with TRBJ2-5, with 7 bases that match TRBD1. J gave up 4 bases and V 1 base, and 3 bases lay outside the gene matches. The CDR3 loop spans 14 amino acids. Germline V gene data show CDR1 as SNHLY and CDR2 as FYNNEI.

V gene TRBV6-1 combines with J gene TRBJ2-7, with 11 bases identical to TRBD2. Germline CDR1 reads MNHNS; CDR2 reads SASEGT. CDR3 length equals 14 residues. J was trimmed by 3 bases and V by 7 bases; bases with no gene match: 5. The CDR3 sequence: CASKKGLAVYEQYF. The CDR3 bases are TGTGCCAGCAAGAAGGGACTAGCGGTCTACGAGCAGTACTTC.

The J gene is TRBJ1-1, the V gene TRBV11-3, with 7 bases lining up with TRBD1. The CDR3 is made up of 12 amino acids. Germline V lookup: CDR1 SGHNT, CDR2 YENEEA. With V trimmed by 5 bases and J by 7 bases, 4 bases remained unmatched. The CDR3 sequence is CASSPDRREAFF. The CDR3 DNA follows: TGTGCCAGCAGCCCGGACAGGCGTGAAGCTTTCTTT.

This chain uses TRBV6-5 with TRBJ1-1; D is undetermined. This CDR3 contains 12 residues. Per the germline V gene, CDR1 is MNHEY and CDR2 is SVGAGI. The V gene lost 7 bases and the J gene lost 7 bases, with 13 bases spanning the gap. This CDR3 is CASINGLDEAFF. In DNA form, the CDR3 reads TGTGCCAGCATTAACGGACTGGATGAAGCTTTCTTT.

The J gene is TRBJ2-1, the V gene TRBV5-5; TRBD1 aligns across 12 bases. Germline assignment: CDR1 SGHKS and CDR2 YYEKEE (reference sequence). Trimming cost V 3 bases and J 9 bases; bases outside gene matches: 7. The CDR3 runs 15 residues. CDR3 in amino acids: CASSWAPGQGAEQFF. The CDR3 DNA follows: TGTGCCAGCAGCTGGGCCCCGGGACAGGGGGCTGAGCAGTTCTTC.